The 6 T cell receptor beta chains given below trace back to one sample, sequenced in a study of cytomegalovirus exposure and HLA in healthy donors. PCR was performed using 60 Vbeta and 13 Jbeta primers. Profiling relied on immunoSEQ multiplex PCR, and the TCRdb table lists in-frame clones only, not all of them. Seen here are roughly 150,000 clones, approximately 85% observed once, and the top ten hold less than 2.5%. The sample was PBMCs. These receptors were collected from a woman aged 18 to 35 in good health and CMV-seronegative.

This sequence joins TRBV11-2 and TRBJ2-3; 9 bases match TRBD1. This CDR3 contains 15 residues. The junction had 10 bases not matched to a gene; V was cut back by 6 bases and J by 6 bases. CDR1 is SGHAT, CDR2 FQNNGV, per germline. CDR3 residues: CASRAPGQGSDTQYF. The CDR3 coding sequence is TGTGCCAGCAGAGCCCCGGGACAGGGTTCGGATACGCAGTATTTT. The variable domain in full, completed from reference TRBV11-2 and TRBJ2-3, reads EAGVAQSPRYKIIEKRQSVAFWCNPISGHATLYWYQQILGQGPKLLIQFQNNGVVDDSQLPKDRFSAERLKGVDSTLKIQPAKLEDSAVYLCASRAPGQGSDTQYFGPGTRLTVL.

J is TRBJ2-4 and V is TRBV11-3; D unresolved. Deletions cut 5 bases from V and 9 bases from J, with 14 bases between. The CDR3 is 13 residues long. Per germline, CDR1 SGHNT and CDR2 YENEEA. The CDR3 region is CASSKSKVGIQYF. The CDR3 DNA sequence: TGTGCCAGCAGCAAAAGTAAAGTCGGCATTCAGTACTTC.

The rearrangement uses TRBV6-1 and TRBJ1-5, with TRBD1 matching 7 bases. The CDR3 is 14 amino acids. Per germline, CDR1 MNHNS and CDR2 SASEGT. With 5 bases clipped from V and 4 bases from J, the junction kept 5 bases outside the gene matches. In nucleotides, the CDR3 is TGTGCCAGCAGTTGGACAGGACGAAATCAGCCCCAGCATTTT. Protein product: CASSWTGRNQPQHF.

The J gene is TRBJ2-7, the V gene TRBV6-6; TRBD1 is a possible D gene (6 bases). The CDR3 is 14 residues long. Trimming pared 0 bases from V and 7 bases from J, leaving 13 bases between. Germline V lookup: CDR1 MNHNY, CDR2 SVGAGI (reference sequence). The CDR3 DNA sequence: TGTGCCAGCAGTTACTCGGGGGACACGGGGGAGCAGTACTTC. Protein: CASSYSGDTGEQYF.

This chain links TRBV28 with TRBJ1-4, with 7 bases fitting TRBD1. CDR1 is MDHEN and CDR2 is SYDVKM in the germline V gene. The CDR3 length is 15 residues. The trim removed 6 bases at V and 4 bases at J, leaving 8 bases unmatched. The CDR3 loop is CASRPGTDLNEKLFF. Here the CDR3 DNA reads TGTGCCAGCAGACCCGGGACAGACCTTAATGAAAAACTGTTTTTT.

CDR3 sequence (DNA): TGTGCCATCAGTGGGAGCACCACCGGGGAGCTGTTTTTT. Amino acid sequence: CAISGSTTGELFF. The chain links TRBV10-3 to TRBJ2-2; no clear D gene. V was shortened by 4 bases and J by 4 bases, with 7 bases between the two germline ends. CDR3 length: 13 amino acids. Looked up from germline, CDR1 is ENHRY and CDR2 is SYGVKD.